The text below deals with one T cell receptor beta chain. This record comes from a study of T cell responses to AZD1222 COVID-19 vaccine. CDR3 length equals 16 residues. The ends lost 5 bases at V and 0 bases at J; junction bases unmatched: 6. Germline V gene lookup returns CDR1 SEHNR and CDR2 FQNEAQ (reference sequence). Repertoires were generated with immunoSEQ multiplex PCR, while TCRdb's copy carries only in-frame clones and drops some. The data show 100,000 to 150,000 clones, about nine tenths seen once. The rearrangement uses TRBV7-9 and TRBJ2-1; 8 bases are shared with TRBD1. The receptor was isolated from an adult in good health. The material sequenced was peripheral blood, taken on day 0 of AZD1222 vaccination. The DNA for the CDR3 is TGTGCCAGCAGCCCGCGTACAGGGGGCTCCTACAATGAGCAGTTCTTC. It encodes CASSPRTGGSYNEQFF.